Sequencing of this TCR beta chain was carried out in a study of CD4+ T cells in melanoma. Study-wide results and caveats: CD8+ T cell, macrophage and B cell function reportedly correlated with neoantigen-specific CD4+ T cells. In melanoma, neoantigen-specific CD4+ T cells reportedly differed in differentiation state.

Sequencing used immunoSEQ multiplex PCR; TCRdb keeps in-frame clones, though not all of them. The sample lists more than 110,000 clones; around 90% were seen once. This clone was seen once. As yet, its antigen is unknown. This TCR was sampled from a human donor with melanoma.

Written as DNA, the CDR3 is TGCGCCAGCAGCTTCTATCGACAGGAGCCCTACGAGCAGTACTTC. Protein sequence: CASSFYRQEPYEQYF. This chain joins TRBV5-1 and TRBJ2-7, with D tentatively TRBD1 (6 bases). This CDR3 is built from 15 residues. Trimming cost V 2 bases and J 2 bases, with 14 bases left between them. Germline CDR1 reads SGHRS; CDR2 reads YFSETQ.